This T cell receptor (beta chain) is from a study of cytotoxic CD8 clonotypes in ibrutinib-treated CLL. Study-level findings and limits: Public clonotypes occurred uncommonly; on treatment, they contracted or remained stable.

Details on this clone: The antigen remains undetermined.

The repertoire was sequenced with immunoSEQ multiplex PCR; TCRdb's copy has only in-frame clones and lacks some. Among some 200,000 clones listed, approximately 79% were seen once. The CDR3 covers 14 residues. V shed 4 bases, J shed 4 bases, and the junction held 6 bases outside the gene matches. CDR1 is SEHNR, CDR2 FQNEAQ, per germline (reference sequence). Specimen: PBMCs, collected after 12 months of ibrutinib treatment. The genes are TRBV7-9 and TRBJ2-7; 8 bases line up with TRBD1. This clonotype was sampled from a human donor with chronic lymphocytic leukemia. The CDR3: CASSSRDRLYEQYF. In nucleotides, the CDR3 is TGTGCCAGCAGCTCACGGGACAGGCTTTACGAGCAGTACTTC.